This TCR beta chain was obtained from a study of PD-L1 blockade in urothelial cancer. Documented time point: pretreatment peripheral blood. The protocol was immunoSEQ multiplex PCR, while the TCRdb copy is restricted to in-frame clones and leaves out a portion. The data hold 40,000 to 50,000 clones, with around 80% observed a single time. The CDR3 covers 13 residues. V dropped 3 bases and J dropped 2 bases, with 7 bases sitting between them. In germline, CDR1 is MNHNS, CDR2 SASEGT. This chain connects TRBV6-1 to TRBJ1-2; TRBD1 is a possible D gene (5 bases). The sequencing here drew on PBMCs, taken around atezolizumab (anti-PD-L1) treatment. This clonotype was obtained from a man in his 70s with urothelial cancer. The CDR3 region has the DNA TGTGCCAGCAGTGAGGCAGGGAACTATGGCTACACCTTC. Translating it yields CASSEAGNYGYTF.